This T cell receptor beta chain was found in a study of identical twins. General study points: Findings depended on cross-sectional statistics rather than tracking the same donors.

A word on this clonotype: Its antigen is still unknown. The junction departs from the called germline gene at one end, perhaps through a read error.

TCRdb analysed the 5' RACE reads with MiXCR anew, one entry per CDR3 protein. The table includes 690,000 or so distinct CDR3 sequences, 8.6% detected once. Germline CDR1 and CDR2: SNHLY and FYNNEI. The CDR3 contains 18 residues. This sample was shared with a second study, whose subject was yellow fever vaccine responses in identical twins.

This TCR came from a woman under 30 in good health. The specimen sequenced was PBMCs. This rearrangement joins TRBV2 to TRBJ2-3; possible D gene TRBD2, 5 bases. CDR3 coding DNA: TGTACCAGCAGTGAATCCTTGAGGGTGACTGGGAGCACAGATACGCAGTATTTT. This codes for CTSSESLRVTGSTDTQYF.